What follows are 17 T cell receptor beta chains derived from one specimen sequenced in a study of CD8+ T cells in alopecia areata. The authors extracted RNA and reverse transcribed it into cDNA as the sequencing template. Using immunoSEQ multiplex PCR, the repertoire was profiled, and TCRdb retains in-frame clones only, with some absent. The sample shows 290,000 or so clones, none of them appearing just once. The study sorted pooled cutaneous lymph node cells by CD4, CD8alpha, NKG2D, NKG2ACE and other markers. Sequencing was carried out using CD4+ T cells sorted from a lymph node. Receptor source: a C3H/HeJ mouse with alopecia areata. For the strain, the MHC haplotype given is H2-k.

As regards this clone: The gene names given are mouse names. The read stops 4 residues short of the end of the CDR3; the missing end is completed from the germline J gene. The chain uses TRBV1 and TRBJ2-1; 12 bases agree with TRBD1. J was trimmed by 2 bases and V by 0 bases; bases with no gene match: 2. Germline loops: CDR1 NSQYPW, CDR2 LRSPGD (reference sequence). CDR3 length: 17 amino acids. The sequenced part of the CDR3 DNA is TGCACCTGCAGTGCAGATCGGGACAGGGGGCACTATGCT. Encoded protein: CTCSADRDRGHYA. The CDR3 as a whole reads CTCSADRDRGHYAEQFF. The full variable domain, completed using reference TRBV1 and TRBJ2-1, is VTLLEQNPRWRLVPRGQAVNLRCILKNSQYPWMSWYQQDLQKQLQWLFTLRSPGDKEVKSLPGADYLATRVTDTELRLQVANMSQGRTLYCTCSADRDRGHYAEQFFGPGTRLTVL.

As concerns this clone: The genes are named according to mouse. The read ends 4 residues shy of where the CDR3 ends; the end is completed using the germline J gene. The genes are TRBV13-1 and TRBJ2-7; 12 nucleotides agree with TRBD2. This CDR3 is built from 13 residues. Per germline, CDR1 NSHNY and CDR2 SYGAGN. The covered CDR3 bases are TGTGCCAGCCTCCGGGACTGGGGGGAT. It codes for CASLRDWGD. The whole CDR3 sequence is CASLRDWGDEQYF.

This clone appeared a few times. The genes and germline here are from mouse. The sequenced fragment ends 4 residues before the CDR3 boundary, so the rest is inferred from the germline J gene. The J gene is TRBJ1-1, the V gene TRBV13-2; D might be TRBD1 (6 bases). CDR3 length equals 15 residues. V dropped 4 bases and J dropped 0 bases, with 13 bases sitting between them. Per the germline V gene, CDR1 is NNHNN and CDR2 is SYGAGS (reference sequence). CDR3 DNA (partial): TGTGCCAGCGGTCGACAGGCCCTTGCAAACACA. This sequence encodes CASGRQALANT. The full CDR3 reads CASGRQALANTEVFF.

On this clone itself: Gene names are mouse gene names. The CDR3 is cut off 4 residues early in the read; its end comes from the germline J gene. The rearrangement joins TRBV13-2 to TRBJ1-2; a weak D match, TRBD1 (6 bases). The CDR3 spans 15 residues. V lost 0 bases and J 0 bases, leaving 9 bases between the germline ends. CDR1 and CDR2 (germline): NNHNN, SYGAGS (reference sequence). CDR3 DNA (partial): TGTGCCAGCGGTGATGAGGACAGAGCAAACTCC. Amino acids: CASGDEDRANS. The CDR3 in full is CASGDEDRANSDYTF.

This clone has only a few counts. Mouse gene names and germline throughout. The CDR3 extends 4 residues past the end of the read, so its final part is completed from the germline J gene. The chain is built from TRBV13-1 and TRBJ2-2; D may be TRBD1 (6 bases). Per germline, CDR1 NSHNY and CDR2 SYGAGN. The CDR3 covers 16 residues. V was pared by 2 bases and J by 0 bases, with 11 bases between. The chain's CDR3 is CASSEVGHSNTGQLYF. The sequenced CDR3 bases are TGTGCCAGCAGTGAAGTGGGACACTCAAACACCGGG.

Points on this clone: Germline and genes here are mouse. The CDR3 extends 4 residues past the end of the read, so its final part is completed from the germline J gene. The chain has TRBV31 and TRBJ1-2, with D possibly matching TRBD1 (6 bases). V lost 0 bases to trimming and J lost 3 bases, with 14 bases between them. Germline assignment: CDR1 GKSSPN and CDR2 SITVG. CDR3 length: 15 residues. CDR3 DNA, as far as it was read: TGTGCCTGGAGTCTAGGGAGGGGGGCGGACTCC. It yields the protein CAWSLGRGADS. The CDR3 reads in full as CAWSLGRGADSDYTF.

Comments on this clone: Genes and germline are mouse. The CDR3 end lies 4 residues beyond the end of the read and is filled in from the germline J gene. This sample includes further DNA sequences coding for the same CDR3. The V and J genes are TRBV1 and TRBJ2-5, with TRBD1 matching over 7 bases. Germline V gene lookup returns CDR1 NSQYPW and CDR2 LRSPGD (reference sequence). The CDR3 is made up of 13 amino acids. J gave up 3 bases and V 4 bases, and 1 base lay outside the gene matches. The CDR3 sequence is CTCSGTGQDTQYF. The sequenced part of the CDR3 DNA is TGCACCTGCAGTGGGACAGGACAAGAC.

This clone was seen a few times. Mouse gene names apply. The read ends 4 residues shy of where the CDR3 ends; the end is completed using the germline J gene. At the DNA level, this CDR3 is encoded by other sequences in the same sample as well. The J gene is TRBJ2-7, the V gene TRBV19; D may be TRBD1 (5 bases). Trimming stripped 6 bases from V and 3 bases from J, with 10 bases between. Germline-derived CDR1 and CDR2 are FNHDT and SITEND (reference sequence). The CDR3 contains 12 residues. The CDR3 is CASTPDNYEQYF. CDR3 DNA, as far as it was read: TGTGCCAGCACCCCGGACAACTAT.

This clone was counted ten times or more. Gene names are the mouse ones. The read ends 4 residues shy of where the CDR3 ends; the end is completed using the germline J gene. The chain carries TRBV17 and TRBJ1-1; D not resolved. Trimming removed 1 base at V and 1 base at J, with 4 bases between. The CDR3 covers 13 residues. Germline V gives CDR1 MNHDT, CDR2 YYDKIL. This CDR3 reads CASSRARNTEVFF. CDR3 bases read: TGTGCTAGCAGTAGAGCCAGAAACACA.

This clone was counted between two and nine times. The gene names here belong to mouse. Read data end 4 residues before the CDR3 end; the end is taken from the germline J gene. The chain recombines TRBV31 with TRBJ2-3, with 7 bases that match TRBD1. Germline V gives CDR1 GKSSPN, CDR2 SITVG. The CDR3 spans 13 residues. The trim removed 5 bases at V and 0 bases at J, leaving 2 bases unmatched. The CDR3 reads CAWGTDSAETLYF. Incomplete CDR3 DNA: TGTGCCTGGGGGACAGATAGTGCAGAA. Full variable domain (missing parts from reference TRBV31 and TRBJ2-3): AQTIHQWPVAEIKAVGSPLSLGCTIKGKSSPNLYWYWQATGGTLQQLFYSITVGQVESVVQLNLSASRPKDDQFILSTEKLLLSHSGFYLCAWGTDSAETLYFGSGTRLTVL.

About this clone: Genes here carry mouse names. The read falls 4 residues short of the CDR3 end, and the missing part is taken from the germline J gene. The V call is TRBV13-1, the J call TRBJ1-2, with D tentatively TRBD1 (5 bases). Germline V gene lookup returns CDR1 NSHNY and CDR2 SYGAGN. The CDR3 spans 13 residues. The V end was cut by 5 bases, the J end by 2 bases, with 10 bases between. The chain's CDR3 is CASRISGNSDYTF. The sequenced CDR3 bases are TGTGCCAGCAGAATCTCAGGGAACTCC.

A note on this clone: All gene names here are mouse names. The read halts 4 residues ahead of the CDR3 end, with the missing end drawn from the germline J gene. The rearrangement links TRBV1 to TRBJ2-2, with a weak D call TRBD1 (5 bases). This CDR3 is built from 14 residues. Germline CDR1 is NSQYPW and CDR2 is LRSPGD (reference sequence). The germline V and J ends were trimmed by 2 bases and 4 bases, with 8 bases remaining between them. The chain's CDR3 is CTCSARGSTGQLYF. The sequenced part of the CDR3 DNA is TGCACCTGCAGTGCAAGGGGTTCCACCGGG.

This clone was detected only a few times. Gene names denote mouse genes. The read gets to within 4 residues of the CDR3 end, and the germline J gene fills in the rest. The chain recombines TRBV31 with TRBJ2-2; possible D gene TRBD2, 7 bases. This CDR3 contains 15 residues. Germline values: CDR1 GKSSPN, CDR2 SITVG. With 5 bases removed from V and 1 base from J, the gap between germline ends came to 14 bases. CDR3 loop: CAWGRGGENTGQLYF. CDR3 bases read: TGTGCCTGGGGGCGAGGGGGGGAAAACACCGGG.

This clone appeared a few times. Germline and genes here are mouse. The read ends 4 residues shy of where the CDR3 ends; the end is completed using the germline J gene. The identical CDR3 is also encoded by other nucleotide sequences in the sample. V usage is TRBV29 and J usage is TRBJ2-1, with a tentative D call TRBD1 (6 bases). The V end was cut by 5 bases, the J end by 4 bases, with 9 bases between. The CDR3 spans 13 residues. Germline V lookup: CDR1 MSHET, CDR2 SYDVDS. The covered CDR3 bases are TGTGCTAGCAGTCCACAGGGTTATGCT. It yields the protein CASSPQGYA. The full CDR3 reads CASSPQGYAEQFF. The whole variable domain, remainder taken from reference TRBV29 and TRBJ2-1, is DMKVTQMPRYLIKRMGENVLLECGQDMSHETMYWYRQDPGLGLQLIYISYDVDSNSEGDIPKGYRVSRKKREHFSLILDSAKTNQTSVYFCASSPQGYAEQFFGPGTRLTVL.

In its sample, this clone was seen a few times. All gene names here are mouse names. Sequencing ends 4 residues short of the CDR3 end; the germline J gene provides the rest. This sample includes further DNA sequences coding for the same CDR3. The rearrangement links TRBV13-2 to TRBJ2-5; 8 nucleotides agree with TRBD1. This CDR3 is built from 15 residues. Germline CDR1 and CDR2: NNHNN and SYGAGS (reference sequence). J lost 2 bases, V lost 0 bases, and 2 bases had no gene match. The covered CDR3 bases are TGTGCCAGCGGTGATGCCAGGGGGCCCCAAGAC. Protein product: CASGDARGPQD. The complete CDR3 protein is CASGDARGPQDTQYF.

Notes on this clone: Gene names and germline match the mouse. The read is 4 residues too short to cover the CDR3 end, so that end is filled in from the germline J gene. The V gene is TRBV3, the J gene TRBJ2-5; the match to TRBD2 covers 10 bases. This CDR3 is built from 18 residues. V dropped 1 base and J dropped 0; count of bases not matched to a gene: 7. In germline, CDR1 is SNHLY, CDR2 FYNGKV (reference sequence). The CDR3 loop reads CASSLVAGLGPNQDTQYF. CDR3 DNA, as far as it was read: TGTGCCAGCAGCTTAGTGGCGGGACTGGGGCCTAACCAAGAC.

This clone appeared many times. Mouse names are used for the genes. CDR3 residues: CTCSETGSAETLYF. CDR3 bases read: TGCACCTGCAGTGAGACTGGTAGTGCAGAA. The chain joins TRBV1 to TRBJ2-3, with D possibly matching TRBD2 (6 bases). The CDR3 end falls 4 residues outside the read, so it is completed with the germline J gene. Germline V gene lookup returns CDR1 NSQYPW and CDR2 LRSPGD (reference sequence). This CDR3 spans 14 amino acids. The V end was cut by 4 bases, the J end by 0 bases, with 8 bases between.